This T cell receptor (beta chain) is drawn from a study of beta chain features in type 1 diabetes. The CDR3 totals 12 residues. Per germline, CDR1 SGHRS and CDR2 YFSETQ. Trimming shortened V by 4 bases and J by 2 bases, and 7 bases separated the two germline ends. The authors obtained over 95% purity in all sorted populations. This clone was observed a few times. Its antigen is not known. Every isolated RNA sample was fully reverse transcribed, so sequencing captured expressed TCRB transcripts. Deep immunoSEQ sequencing covered naive, central memory and regulatory T cell samples. The method was immunoSEQ multiplex PCR; TCRdb's version includes in-frame clones alone and lacks a portion of them. The table includes more than 250,000 clones, approximately 20% detected once. The study's findings and limits: The naive, central memory and Treg TCRB repertoires showed an apparent similarity that was greater among patients than among healthy donors. People with Type 1 diabetes carried modestly yet significantly shorter TCRB CDR3s in all four CD4+ subsets.

Sample: naive CD4+ T cells from blood. The chain recombines TRBV5-1 with TRBJ2-7, with D hard to call. The receptor's source is a woman aged 40 to 50 with type 1 diabetes. The CDR3 loop is CASSNGAYEQYF. In DNA, the CDR3 is TGCGCCAGCAGCAACGGAGCCTACGAGCAGTACTTC.